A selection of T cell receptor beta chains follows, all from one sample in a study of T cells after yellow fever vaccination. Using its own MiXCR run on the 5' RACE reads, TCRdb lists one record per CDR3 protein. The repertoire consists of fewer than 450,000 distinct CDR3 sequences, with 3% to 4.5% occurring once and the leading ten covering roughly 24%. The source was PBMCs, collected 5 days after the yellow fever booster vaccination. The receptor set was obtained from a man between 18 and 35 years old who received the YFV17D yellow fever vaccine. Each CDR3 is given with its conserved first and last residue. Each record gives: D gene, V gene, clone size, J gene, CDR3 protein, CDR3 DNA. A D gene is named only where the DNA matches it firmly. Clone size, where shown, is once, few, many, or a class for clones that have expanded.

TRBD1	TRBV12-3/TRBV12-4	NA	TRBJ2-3	CASGPTGDRTDTQYF	TGTGCCAGCGGCCCGACAGGGGACCGCACAGATACGCAGTATTTT
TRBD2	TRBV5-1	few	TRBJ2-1	CASFGTSLFF	TGCGCCAGCTTCGGGACTAGCTTGTTCTTC
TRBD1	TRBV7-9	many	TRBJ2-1	CASSPHWTGELEQFF	TGTGCCAGCAGCCCACACTGGACAGGGGAGCTTGAGCAGTTCTTC
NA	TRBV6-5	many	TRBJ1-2	CASSYFLAGDLYGYTF	TGTGCCAGCAGTTACTTTTTGGCAGGGGATCTCTATGGCTACACCTTC
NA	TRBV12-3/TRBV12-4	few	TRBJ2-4	CASSFWGRAKNIQYF	TGTGCCAGCAGTTTTTGGGGTAGAGCCAAAAACATTCAGTACTTC
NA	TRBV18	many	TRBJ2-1	CASSPRDLNEQFF	TGTGCCAGCTCACCAAGGGACCTCAATGAGCAGTTCTTC
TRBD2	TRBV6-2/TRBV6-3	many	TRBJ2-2	CASSLTSGGADTGELFF	TGTGCCAGCAGTTTGACTAGCGGGGGGGCTGACACCGGGGAGCTGTTTTTT
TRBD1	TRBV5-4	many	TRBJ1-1	CASSGTVNTEAFF	TGTGCCAGCTCCGGGACAGTGAACACTGAAGCTTTCTTT
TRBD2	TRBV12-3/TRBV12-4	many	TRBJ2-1	CASRGGYNEQFF	TGTGCCAGCAGGGGAGGGTACAATGAGCAGTTCTTC
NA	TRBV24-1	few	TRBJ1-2	CATSDLAFNYGYTF	TGTGCCACCAGTGATTTGGCGTTTAACTATGGCTACACCTTC
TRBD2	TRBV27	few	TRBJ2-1	CASSLAGGIIYNEQFF	TGTGCCAGCAGTCTAGCGGGGGGTATTATTTACAATGAGCAGTTCTTC
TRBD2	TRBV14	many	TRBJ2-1	CASSQAGGYNEQFF	TGTGCCAGCAGCCAAGCGGGGGGTTACAATGAGCAGTTCTTC
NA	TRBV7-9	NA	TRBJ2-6	CASSRRSDSSGANVLTF	TGTGCCAGCAGCCGACGTTCGGACAGCTCTGGGGCCAACGTCCTGACTTTC
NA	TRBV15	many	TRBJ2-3	CATSRGAKGTDTQYF	TGTGCCACCAGCAGAGGGGCCAAGGGCACAGATACGCAGTATTTT
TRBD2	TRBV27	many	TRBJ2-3	CASSFMFPAGGDTQYF	TGTGCCAGCAGTTTCATGTTTCCAGCGGGGGGAGATACGCAGTATTTT
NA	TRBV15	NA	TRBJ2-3	CATSRDRILTDTQYF	TGTGCCACCAGCAGAGACAGGATTCTCACAGATACGCAGTATTTT
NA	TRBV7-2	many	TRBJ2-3	CASSPGTTITDTQYF	TGTGCCAGCAGCCCCGGGACGACAATCACAGATACGCAGTATTTT
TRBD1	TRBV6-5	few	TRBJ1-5	CASSLTGLHQPQHF	TGTGCCAGCAGTTTGACAGGGTTACATCAGCCCCAGCATTTT
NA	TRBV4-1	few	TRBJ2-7	CASSLQSGTTAGGQYF	TGCGCCAGCAGCCTACAGTCCGGGACGACGGCCGGGGGGCAGTACTTC
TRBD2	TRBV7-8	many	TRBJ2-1	CASRTLAGGQFF	TGTGCCAGCAGAACCCTAGCGGGGGGGCAGTTCTTC
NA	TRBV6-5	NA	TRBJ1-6	CASSYDRKSPLHF	TGTGCCAGCAGTTACGACAGAAAATCACCCCTCCACTTT
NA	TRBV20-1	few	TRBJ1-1	CSARDIEENTEAFF	TGCAGTGCTAGAGATATCGAAGAGAACACTGAAGCTTTCTTT
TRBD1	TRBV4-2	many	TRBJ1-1	CASSQEGQGHTEAFF	TGTGCCAGCAGCCAAGAAGGACAGGGGCACACTGAAGCTTTCTTT
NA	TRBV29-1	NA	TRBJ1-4	CSVDTGSPQLFF	TGCAGCGTTGATACAGGATCCCCTCAACTGTTTTTT
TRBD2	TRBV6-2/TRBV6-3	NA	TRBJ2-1	CASRGTSGGYEQFF	TGTGCCAGCCGTGGGACTAGCGGGGGGTATGAGCAGTTCTTC
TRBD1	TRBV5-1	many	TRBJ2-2	CATSGTGNTGELFF	TGCGCCACCTCCGGGACAGGGAACACCGGGGAGCTGTTTTTT
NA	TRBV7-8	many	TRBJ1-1	CASSYSGIGTEAFF	TGTGCCAGCAGCTACAGTGGTATTGGCACTGAAGCTTTCTTT
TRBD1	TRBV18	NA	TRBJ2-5	CASRYRDREETQYF	TGTGCCAGTCGCTACCGGGACAGAGAAGAGACCCAGTACTTC
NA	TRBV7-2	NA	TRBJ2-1	CASSLLGPAVHNEQFF	TGTGCCAGCAGCTTACTGGGACCAGCGGTCCACAATGAGCAGTTCTTC
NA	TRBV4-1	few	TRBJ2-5	CASSLYKQQGGETQYF	TGCGCCAGCAGCCTATACAAACAACAGGGTGGGGAGACCCAGTACTTC
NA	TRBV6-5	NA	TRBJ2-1	CASSYNDGSYNEQFF	TGTGCCAGCAGTTACAATGACGGATCCTACAATGAGCAGTTCTTC
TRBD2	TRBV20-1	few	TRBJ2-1	CSASVWRGGGNEQFF	TGCAGTGCTAGTGTCTGGCGGGGGGGCGGAAATGAGCAGTTCTTC
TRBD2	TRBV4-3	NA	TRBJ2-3	CASSQDRGGGSDTQYF	TGCGCCAGCAGCCAAGATCGCGGCGGGGGATCAGATACGCAGTATTTT
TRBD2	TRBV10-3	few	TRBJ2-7	CAIRPLLAGGMGEQYF	TGTGCCATCAGGCCTTTACTAGCGGGGGGAATGGGTGAGCAGTACTTC
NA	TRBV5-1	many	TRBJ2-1	CASYRDNEQFF	TGCGCCAGCTACAGGGACAATGAGCAGTTCTTC
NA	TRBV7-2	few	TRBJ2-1	CASSRPRGAQFAEQFF	TGTGCCAGCAGCCGGCCCCGGGGCGCGCAGTTCGCTGAGCAGTTCTTC
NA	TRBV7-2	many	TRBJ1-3	CASRLEGDTIYF	TGTGCCAGCAGGCTCGAGGGCGACACCATATATTTT
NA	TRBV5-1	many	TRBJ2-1	CASSSGSSYNEQFF	TGCGCCAGCAGTAGCGGTAGCTCCTACAATGAGCAGTTCTTC
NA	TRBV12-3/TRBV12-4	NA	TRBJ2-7	CASSSSRWLHLSGEQYF	TGTGCCAGCAGCTCGAGCCGGTGGCTTCACCTATCGGGCGAGCAGTACTTC
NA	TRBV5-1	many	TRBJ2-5	CASSSNQETQYF	TGCGCCAGCAGCTCTAACCAAGAGACCCAGTACTTC
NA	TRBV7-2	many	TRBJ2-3	CASSLVEGAGLDTQYF	TGTGCCAGCAGCTTAGTGGAGGGGGCAGGTTTAGATACGCAGTATTTT
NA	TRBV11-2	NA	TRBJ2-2	CASSPRGGRSANTGELFF	TGTGCCAGCAGCCCGAGGGGGGGACGCTCGGCGAACACCGGGGAGCTGTTTTTT
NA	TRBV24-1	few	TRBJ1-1	CATSRGMNTEAFF	TGTGCCACCTCCAGGGGCATGAACACTGAAGCTTTCTTT
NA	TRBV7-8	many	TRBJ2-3	CASSLGRNTLAQYF	TGTGCCAGCAGCTTAGGACGGAACACGCTAGCGCAGTATTTT
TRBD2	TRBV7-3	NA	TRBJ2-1	CASSPGLAGNSGQEQFF	TGTGCCAGCAGCCCGGGACTAGCGGGGAATAGTGGCCAGGAGCAGTTCTTC
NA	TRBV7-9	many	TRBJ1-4	CASSLGANEKLFF	TGTGCCAGCAGCTTGGGGGCTAATGAAAAACTGTTTTTT
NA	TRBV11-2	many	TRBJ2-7	CASSLGHSTSYEQYF	TGTGCCAGCAGCTTAGGGCACTCCACGTCCTACGAGCAGTACTTC
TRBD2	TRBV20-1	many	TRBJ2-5	CSARLTSGGQETQYF	TGCAGTGCTAGGTTGACTAGCGGGGGACAAGAGACCCAGTACTTC
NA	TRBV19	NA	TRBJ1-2	CASSGDIYGYTF	TGTGCCAGTTCGGGGGACATCTATGGCTACACCTTC
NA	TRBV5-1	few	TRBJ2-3	CASSFERTVADTQYF	TGCGCCAGCAGCTTTGAAAGGACAGTAGCCGATACGCAGTATTTT